This TCR beta chain was captured by sequencing in a study of cytomegalovirus exposure and HLA in healthy donors. Findings and caveats of the study: The listing of 150 to 200 TCR beta chains classed them as cytomegalovirus-associated.

The CDR3 has 14 amino acids. Germline V gene data show CDR1 as LNHDA and CDR2 as SQIVND (reference sequence). V was cut by 2 bases and J by 0 bases, with 7 bases left in between. A word on this clone: Its antigen is still unknown.

The PCR was carried out with 60 Vbeta primers and 13 Jbeta primers. Profiling relied on immunoSEQ multiplex PCR, and the TCRdb table lists in-frame clones only, not all of them. This table holds tens of thousands of clones, 90% found once. Sequenced input: PBMCs. This chain joins TRBV19 and TRBJ1-2, with D unresolved. This sequence originates from a woman between 18 and 30 years old in good health and CMV-seronegative. CDR3 DNA sequence: TGTGCCAGTAGTATAAACAGACCTAACTATGGCTACACCTTC. Translated: CASSINRPNYGYTF.